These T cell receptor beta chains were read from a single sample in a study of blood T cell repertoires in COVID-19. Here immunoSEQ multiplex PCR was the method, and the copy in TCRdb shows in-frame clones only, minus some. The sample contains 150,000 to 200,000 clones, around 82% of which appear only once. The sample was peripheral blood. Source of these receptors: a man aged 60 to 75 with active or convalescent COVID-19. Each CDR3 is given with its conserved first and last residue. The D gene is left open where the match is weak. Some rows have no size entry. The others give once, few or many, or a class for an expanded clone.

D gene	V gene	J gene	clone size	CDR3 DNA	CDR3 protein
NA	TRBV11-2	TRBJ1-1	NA	TGTGCGGAGGGGGGGCTGGGTACTGAAGCTTTCTTT	CAEGGLGTEAFF
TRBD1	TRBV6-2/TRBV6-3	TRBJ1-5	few	TGTGCCAGCAGTCGACAGGGTGGCGATCAGCCCCAGCATTTT	CASSRQGGDQPQHF
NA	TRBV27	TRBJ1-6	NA	TGTGCCAGCAGAAACAGGGTTAATTCACCCCTCCACTTT	CASRNRVNSPLHF
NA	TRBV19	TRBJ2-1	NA	TGTGCCAGTAGTATCCAGAGGGATTCCTACAATGAGCAGTTCTTC	CASSIQRDSYNEQFF
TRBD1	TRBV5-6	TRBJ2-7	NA	TGTGCCAGCGGGGATGGACAGGGGTACGAGCAGTACTTC	CASGDGQGYEQYF
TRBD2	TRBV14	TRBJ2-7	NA	TGTGCCAGCAGCCAAGATCGTTCTAGCGGGAGAATGGACTTC	CASSQDRSSGRMDF
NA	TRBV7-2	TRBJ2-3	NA	TGTGCCAGCAGCCTACGGGGGCTAGCGGCCACAGATACGCAGTATTTT	CASSLRGLAATDTQYF
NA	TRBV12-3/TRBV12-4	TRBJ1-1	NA	TGTGCCAGCACCCCTCGGCGGTACACTGAAGCTTTCTTT	CASTPRRYTEAFF
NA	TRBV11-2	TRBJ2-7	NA	TGTGCCAGCAGCTTTACGACAGCTTCCTACGAGCAGTACTTC	CASSFTTASYEQYF
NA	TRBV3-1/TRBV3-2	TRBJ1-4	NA	TGTGCCAGCAGCCATGACAGCGAAAAACTGTTTTTT	CASSHDSEKLFF
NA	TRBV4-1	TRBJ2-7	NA	TGCGCCAGCAGCCGACAGGAATCCTACGAGCAGTACTTC	CASSRQESYEQYF
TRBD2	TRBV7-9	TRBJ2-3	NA	TGTGCCAGCAGCTTACTTCCTAGCGGGATGACAGATACGCAGTATTTT	CASSLLPSGMTDTQYF
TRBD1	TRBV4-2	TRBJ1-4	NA	TGTGCCAGCAGCCAATATACAGGGGGCCAACCTAATGAAAAACTGTTTTTT	CASSQYTGGQPNEKLFF
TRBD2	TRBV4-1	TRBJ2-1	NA	TGCGCCAGCAGCCAAGCCCTGGGGGGGTCCTGGGATGAGCAGTTCTTC	CASSQALGGSWDEQFF
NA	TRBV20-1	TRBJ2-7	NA	TGCAGTGCTAGTAACGGACTCTCCTACGAGCAGTACTTC	CSASNGLSYEQYF
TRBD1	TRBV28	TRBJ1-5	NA	TGTGCCAGCAGTTCGGGGACAGGGAGTCAGCCCCAGCATTTT	CASSSGTGSQPQHF
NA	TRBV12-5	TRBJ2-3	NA	TGTGCTAGTGGTTTGGTACTGTCGGGGGATCGGGCAGATACGCAGTATTTT	CASGLVLSGDRADTQYF
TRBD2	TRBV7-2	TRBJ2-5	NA	TGTGCCAGCAGCCCAAACCGGGGGGGAGGAGAGACCCAGTACTTC	CASSPNRGGGETQYF
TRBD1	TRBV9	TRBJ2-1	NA	TGTGCCAGCAGCGTTCGGGACAGTTACAATGAGCAGTTCTTC	CASSVRDSYNEQFF
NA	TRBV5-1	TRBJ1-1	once	TGCGCCAGCAGTCCGGGACAAGGCATCACTGAAGCTTTCTTT	CASSPGQGITEAFF
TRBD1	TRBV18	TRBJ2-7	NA	TGTGCCAGCTCACCGGGACAGACCTACGAGCAGTACTTC	CASSPGQTYEQYF
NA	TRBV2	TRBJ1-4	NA	TGTGCCAGCACGAGGGATGGAAAAAATGAAAAACTGTTTTTT	CASTRDGKNEKLFF
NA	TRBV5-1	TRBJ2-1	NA	TGCGCCAGCAGCTTGGTGACTATCAATGAGCAGTTCTTC	CASSLVTINEQFF
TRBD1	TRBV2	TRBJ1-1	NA	TGTGCCAGCAGTATTGGCGGGACAGAGAACACTGAAGCTTTCTTT	CASSIGGTENTEAFF
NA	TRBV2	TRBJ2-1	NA	TGTGCCAGCAGTAAGTTGGGAGAACAATCATTAGTGGGCTACAATGAGCAGTTCTTC	CASSKLGEQSLVGYNEQFF
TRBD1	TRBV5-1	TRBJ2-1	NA	TGCGCCAGCAGCGCTCGGACAGGGAGTAGTGAGCAGTTCTTC	CASSARTGSSEQFF
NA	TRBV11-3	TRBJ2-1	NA	TGTGCCAGCAGCCCCGGGACTCTCCCCCCAAATGAGCAGTTCTTC	CASSPGTLPPNEQFF
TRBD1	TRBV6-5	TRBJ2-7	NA	TGTGCCAGCAGTCGTGGGACAGGGTCAAACGAGCAGTACTTC	CASSRGTGSNEQYF
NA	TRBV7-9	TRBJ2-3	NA	TGTGCCAGCAGTTCTAGCACAGATACGCAGTATTTT	CASSSSTDTQYF
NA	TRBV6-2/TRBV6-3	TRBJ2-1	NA	TGTGCCAGCAGCGGACAGGTGGGGGGAAATGAGCAGTTCTTC	CASSGQVGGNEQFF
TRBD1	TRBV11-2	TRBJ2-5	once	TGTGCCAGCAGCCCAATCACAAGGGGGCTATGGCAAGAGACCCAGTACTTC	CASSPITRGLWQETQYF
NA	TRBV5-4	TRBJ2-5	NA	TGTGCCAGCAGCTTGGACTTTCGGACAGTCCCTGATCAAGAGACCCAGTACTTC	CASSLDFRTVPDQETQYF
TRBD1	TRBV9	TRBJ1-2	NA	TGTGCCAGCAGCGGCTGGGACAGGGCCTTTCATGGCTACACCTTC	CASSGWDRAFHGYTF
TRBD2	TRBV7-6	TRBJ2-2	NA	TGTGCCAGCAGCCTGCGGGGGGGCCGCAACACCGGGGAGCTGTTTTTT	CASSLRGGRNTGELFF
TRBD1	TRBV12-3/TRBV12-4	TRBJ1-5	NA	TGTGCCAGCAATACAGGGGAGGATCAGCCCCAGCATTTT	CASNTGEDQPQHF
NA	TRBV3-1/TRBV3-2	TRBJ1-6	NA	TGTGCCAGCAGCCAAGCCCTTTCACCCCTCCACTTT	CASSQALSPLHF
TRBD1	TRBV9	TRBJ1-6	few	TGTGCCAGCAGCGACAGGGGAGGCAATTCACCCCTCCACTTT	CASSDRGGNSPLHF
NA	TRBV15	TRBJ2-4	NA	TGTGCCACCAGCAGAGACGGGGAGGGGGTCTTAAACATTCAGTACTTC	CATSRDGEGVLNIQYF
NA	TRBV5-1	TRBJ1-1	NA	TGCGCCAGCAGCTTGGATTCGGGGAGGGGAACTGAAGCTTTCTTT	CASSLDSGRGTEAFF
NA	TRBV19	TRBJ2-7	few	TGTGCCAGTAGTTGGGACACAGACTACGAGCAGTACTTC	CASSWDTDYEQYF
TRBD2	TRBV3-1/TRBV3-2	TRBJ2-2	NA	TGTGCCAGCAGCCAAGATTGGCGGGAGGATGGCACCGGGGAGCTGTTTTTT	CASSQDWREDGTGELFF
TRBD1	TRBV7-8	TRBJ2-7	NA	TGTGCCAGCAGCGCGGGGACAGGTGACGAGCAGTACTTC	CASSAGTGDEQYF
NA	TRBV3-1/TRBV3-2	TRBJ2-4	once	TGTGCCAGCAGTCCGACAGCACTAGCCAAAAACATTCAGTACTTC	CASSPTALAKNIQYF
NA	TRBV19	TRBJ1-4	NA	TGTGCCAGTAGTCGACAGGTAGAGGAAAAACTGTTTTTT	CASSRQVEEKLFF
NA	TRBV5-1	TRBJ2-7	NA	TGCGCCAGCAGGGCCAACTACGAGCAGTACTTC	CASRANYEQYF
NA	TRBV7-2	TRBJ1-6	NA	TGTGCCAGCGGTGCTCAGTATTCACCCCTCCACTTT	CASGAQYSPLHF
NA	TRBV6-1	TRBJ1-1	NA	TGTGCCAGCAGTGAACCCACAGGGATTCGCATGAACACTGAAGCTTTCTTT	CASSEPTGIRMNTEAFF
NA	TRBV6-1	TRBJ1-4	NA	TGTGCCAGCAGGGAGGAGGGTGAAAAACTGTTTTTT	CASREEGEKLFF
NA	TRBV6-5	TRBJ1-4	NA	TGTGCCAGCAGTCGAACAGGGTTGGGTGGTGAAAAACTGTTTTTT	CASSRTGLGGEKLFF
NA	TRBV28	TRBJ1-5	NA	TGTGCCAGCAGTTTATTGACACGAGTTAGCAATCAGCCCCAGCATTTT	CASSLLTRVSNQPQHF
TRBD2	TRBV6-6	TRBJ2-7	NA	TGTGCCAGCAGTCGTGGGACTAGCGGGTTCAGCTCCTACGAGCAGTACTTC	CASSRGTSGFSSYEQYF
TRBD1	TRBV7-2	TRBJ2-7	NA	TGTGCCAGCAGCAATACAGGGGGGCCATCCTACGAGCAGTACTTC	CASSNTGGPSYEQYF
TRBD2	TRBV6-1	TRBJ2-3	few	TGTGCCAGCAGTGAACAGACTAGCGGGAGAGGTACAGATACGCAGTATTTT	CASSEQTSGRGTDTQYF
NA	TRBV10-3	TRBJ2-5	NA	TGTGCCTCAGGCGAGCGGAAAGAGTCCCAGTACTTC	CASGERKESQYF
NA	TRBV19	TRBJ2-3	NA	TGTGCCAGTAGTACCCTGGACAAGGCAGATACGCAGTATTTT	CASSTLDKADTQYF
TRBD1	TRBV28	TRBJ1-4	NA	TGTGCCAGCAGTCAGGGAACAGGGGCCAATCTGAAAAAACTGTTTTTT	CASSQGTGANLKKLFF
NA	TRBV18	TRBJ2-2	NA	TGTGCCAGCTCACCATCGGGGAACACCAACACCGGGGAGCTGTTTTTT	CASSPSGNTNTGELFF
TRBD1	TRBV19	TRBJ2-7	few	TGTGCCAGTAGTATGGGACAGTGGGCGGACGAGCAGTACTTC	CASSMGQWADEQYF